Below, 32 T cell receptor beta chains from the same sample are listed, as sequenced in a study of T-cell memory formation after mild COVID-19. One entry per CDR3 protein results from TCRdb running MiXCR on the 5' RACE reads. The table includes 450,000 or so distinct CDR3 sequences, about 23% detected once. Input material: PBMCs or a T cell subset sorted from them (not recorded which). Receptors were obtained from an adult woman who had mild COVID-19 (a few samples of this study predate the infection). Cell type and time point are not known.

CDR3 loop: CSVVVGRGTDTQYF. The CDR3 nucleotides are TGCAGCGTGGTAGTGGGGCGGGGCACAGATACGCAGTATTTT. This rearrangement joins TRBV29-1 to TRBJ2-3; the D call may be TRBD1 or TRBD2 (5 bases each). V lost 6 bases and J lost 1, with 14 bases in between. CDR1 and CDR2 from the germline V gene are SQVTM and ANQGSEA. This CDR3 region has 14 residues.

This clonotype was detected a few times. This chain uses TRBV5-1 with TRBJ2-5; TRBD1 matches at 10 bases. CDR1 and CDR2 (germline): SGHRS, YFSETQ. The CDR3 is made up of 16 amino acids. J gave up 2 bases and V 2 bases, and 6 bases lay outside the gene matches. The CDR3 sequence: CASSLGTGVPQETQYF. CDR3 bases: TGCGCCAGCAGCTTAGGGACAGGGGTCCCACAAGAGACCCAGTACTTC.

V is TRBV24-1 and J is TRBJ1-5; TRBD1 matches 8 bases. V was pared by 1 base and J by 2 bases, with 3 bases of the junction left unmatched. Germline V CDR1 and CDR2: KGHDR, SFDVKD. This CDR3 is built from 16 residues. As DNA, the CDR3 is TGTGCCACCAGTGATTTTCCGGGACAGGGCAATCAGCCCCAGCATTTT. The encoded protein is CATSDFPGQGNQPQHF.

The table lists this clonotype with a few counts. The chain joins TRBV19 to TRBJ2-3; D perhaps matches TRBD2 (6 bases). Trimming cost V 3 bases and J 7 bases, with 17 bases left between them. Germline lookup yields CDR1 LNHDA and CDR2 SQIVND (reference sequence). The CDR3 loop spans 15 amino acids. Here the CDR3 reads CASSIWDFWRNTQYF. In nucleotides, the CDR3 is TGTGCCAGTAGTATTTGGGACTTTTGGCGGAATACGCAGTATTTT. The variable domain in full, completed from reference TRBV19 and TRBJ2-3, reads DGGITQSPKYLFRKEGQNVTLSCEQNLNHDAMYWYRQDPGQGLRLIYYSQIVNDFQKGDIAEGYSVSREKKESFPLTVTSAQKNPTAFYLCASSIWDFWRNTQYFGPGTRLTVL.

In its sample, this clonotype was seen a few times. This chain uses TRBV12-3 or TRBV12-4 with TRBJ1-4; D unclear. The CDR3 has 14 amino acids. With 3 bases removed from V and 0 bases from J, the gap between germline ends came to 5 bases. CDR3 bases: TGTGCCAGCAGTTTCTTTGCAACTAATGAAAAACTGTTTTTT. It encodes CASSFFATNEKLFF.

The gene calls are TRBV12-3 or TRBV12-4 and TRBJ2-5; TRBD2 might be the D (6 bases). V gave up 5 bases and J gave up 5 bases, with 12 bases separating them. CDR3 size: 13 residues. CDR3 loop: CASSTRTTETQYF. The CDR3 coding sequence is TGTGCCAGCAGTACCCGGACTACTGAGACCCAGTACTTC.

Only a few counts were recorded for this clonotype. The chain couples TRBV7-9 to TRBJ2-1, with TRBD2 identical over 13 bases. Germline-derived CDR1 and CDR2 are SEHNR and FQNEAQ (reference sequence). CDR3 size: 17 residues. After removal of 0 bases from V and 7 bases from J, the junction contained 6 bases not matched to a gene. The CDR3 spells CASSLAGTSGIRNEQFF. CDR3 bases: TGTGCCAGCAGCTTAGCAGGGACTAGCGGGATAAGAAATGAGCAGTTCTTC. The full variable domain, with the rest looked up from reference TRBV7-9 and TRBJ2-1, is DTGVSQNPRHKITKRGQNVTFRCDPISEHNRLYWYRQTLGQGPEFLTYFQNEAQLEKSRLLSDRFSAERPKGSFSTLEIQRTEQGDSAMYLCASSLAGTSGIRNEQFFGPGTRLTVL.

This clonotype has just a few counts. This chain uses TRBV19 with TRBJ1-1; unclear D gene. From germline, CDR1 is LNHDA and CDR2 SQIVND (reference sequence). V gave up 4 bases and J gave up 7 bases, with 7 bases separating them. The CDR3 is 11 residues long. The CDR3 sequence is CASSTGHEAFF. DNA of the CDR3: TGTGCCAGTAGTACCGGGCATGAAGCTTTCTTT.

The rearrangement links TRBV5-1 to TRBJ2-1; 9 positions agree with TRBD1. Germline CDR1 is SGHRS and CDR2 is YFSETQ. The CDR3 sequence is 15 residues long. Losses at the gene ends were 2 bases for V and 7 bases for J; bases not matched to a gene: 7. The CDR3 DNA reads TGCGCCAGCAGCTTACCCGGGACAGGGACTAATGAGCAGTTCTTC. Protein product: CASSLPGTGTNEQFF.

The V call is TRBV3-1, the J call TRBJ2-7; the match to TRBD2 covers 12 bases. The germline V gene has CDR1 LGHDT and CDR2 YNNKEL (reference sequence). This CDR3 spans 13 amino acids. Unmatched junction bases numbered 7, after V lost 3 bases and J lost 13 bases. The CDR3 region is CASSQVTSGGAYF. The CDR3 DNA sequence: TGTGCCAGCAGCCAGGTGACTAGCGGGGGAGCTTACTTC.

CDR3 loop: CSVSSGGNEQFF. The CDR3 DNA follows: TGCAGCGTTAGTAGCGGGGGGAATGAGCAGTTCTTC. The chain recombines TRBV29-1 with TRBJ2-1; the match to TRBD2 covers 10 bases. V trimming: 5 bases; J trimming: 7 bases; junction bases outside the gene matches: 2. The CDR3 extends over 12 amino acids. Germline CDR1 and CDR2: SQVTM and ANQGSEA.

This clonotype was picked up a small number of times. This chain joins TRBV12-5 and TRBJ2-1; D ambiguous. V was shortened by 4 bases and J by 9 bases, with 16 bases between the two germline ends. CDR1 is LGHNT and CDR2 is FRNRAP in the germline V gene. This CDR3 comprises 14 residues. The CDR3, as DNA: TGTGCTAGTGGTTGGGGAAGTCGGTGGGGTGAGCAGTTCTTC. Protein sequence: CASGWGSRWGEQFF.

This clonotype occurred many times. The rearrangement uses TRBV6-4 and TRBJ2-6; D not certain. The V gene's germline CDR1 is MRHNA and CDR2 SNTAGT. The ends were cut back, 3 bases at V and 2 bases at J, with 8 bases in the middle. The CDR3 sequence is 15 residues long. CDR3 in amino acids: CASSEDGAGANVLTF. CDR3 DNA: TGTGCCAGCAGTGAAGACGGCGCTGGGGCCAACGTCCTGACTTTC.

This sequence joins TRBV5-6 and TRBJ1-1, with unresolved D. The CDR3 spans 11 residues. With 1 base removed from V and 6 bases from J, the gap between germline ends came to 4 bases. CDR1 SGHDT and CDR2 YYEEEE come from the germline V gene. CDR3 sequence (DNA): TGTGCCAGCAGCTTGTACGCTGAAGCTTTCTTT. It encodes CASSLYAEAFF.

This clonotype came up a few times. The chain employs TRBV9 and TRBJ2-1; 7 nucleotides line up with TRBD2. This CDR3 is 16 amino acids long. The germline CDR1 and CDR2 sequences are SGDLS and YYNGEE. The V gene end was trimmed by 3 bases and the J gene end by 4 bases; junction bases not matched to a gene: 10. This CDR3 is CASSGHGGRMYNEQFF. CDR3 DNA sequence: TGTGCCAGCAGCGGACATGGCGGGAGAATGTACAATGAGCAGTTCTTC.

This clonotype has just a few counts. The chain joins TRBV27 to TRBJ2-2, with D tentatively TRBD1 or TRBD2 (6 bases each). The CDR3 has 17 amino acids. The V end was cut by 2 bases, the J end by 5 bases, with 18 bases between. CDR1 and CDR2 (germline): MNHEY, SMNVEV (reference sequence). The CDR3 loop is CASSLIWGAGRTGELFF. The CDR3 nucleotides read TGTGCCAGCAGTTTAATCTGGGGGGCAGGCCGGACCGGGGAGCTGTTTTTT.

About this clonotype: A read error may account for a junction end that differs from germline. V gene TRBV7-8 combines with J gene TRBJ2-5, with D unclear. The CDR3 covers 12 residues. From germline, CDR1 is SGHVS and CDR2 FQNEAQ. CDR3 DNA: TGTACCAGCAGCTACAGAGTAGACACCCAGTACTTC. Translated: CTSSYRVDTQYF. Complete variable domain (other parts from reference TRBV7-8 and TRBJ2-5): GAGVSQSPRYKVAKRGQDVALRCDPISGHVSLFWYQQALGQGPEFLTYFQNEAQLDKSGLPSDRFFAERPEGSVSTLKIQRTQQEDSAVYLCTSSYRVDTQYFGPGTRLLVL.

The rearrangement joins TRBV5-1 to TRBJ1-1; perhaps TRBD1 as D (6 bases). Germline values: CDR1 SGHRS, CDR2 YFSETQ. Between the trimmed V and J ends, which lost 0 bases and 8 bases, there was a span of 11 bases. This CDR3 comprises 13 residues. This chain's CDR3 is CASSLGTAGEAFF. CDR3 bases: TGCGCCAGCAGCTTGGGGACAGCGGGCGAAGCTTTCTTT.

This clonotype has more than one count but fewer than ten. The chain combines TRBV18 with TRBJ2-2; D is uncertain. CDR3 length: 15 residues. Trimming pared 0 bases from V and 3 bases from J, leaving 8 bases between. Germline V gene lookup returns CDR1 KGHSH and CDR2 LQKENI. CDR3 nucleotides: TGTGCCAGCTCACCACCGGCCACTTACACCGGGGAGCTGTTTTTT. As protein: CASSPPATYTGELFF.

The genes are TRBV7-2 and TRBJ1-1; a possible D gene is TRBD1 (6 bases). The CDR3 extends over 15 amino acids. Germline assignment: CDR1 SGHTA and CDR2 FQGNSA. V was shortened by 2 bases and J by 5 bases, with 15 bases between the two germline ends. Here the CDR3 reads CASSLLWTEITEAFF. In DNA form, the CDR3 reads TGTGCCAGCAGCTTACTCTGGACAGAAATTACTGAAGCTTTCTTT.

This clonotype has more than one count but fewer than ten. This chain connects TRBV20-1 to TRBJ1-1, with D maybe TRBD1 (5 bases). The CDR3 sequence is 12 residues long. Germline V gene data show CDR1 as DFQATT and CDR2 as SNEGSKA (reference sequence). V lost 6 bases and J lost 1, with 9 bases in between. CDR3 nucleotide sequence: TGCAGTGCCCCGCAGGGGAACACTGAAGCTTTCTTT. Its translation: CSAPQGNTEAFF.

The V call is TRBV7-3, the J call TRBJ2-2; 9 nucleotides align to TRBD2. This CDR3 region has 16 residues. Trimming cost V 0 bases and J 3 bases; bases outside gene matches: 2. Per the germline V gene, CDR1 is SGHTA and CDR2 is FQGTGA. The CDR3 is CASSLTSGSYTGELFF. The CDR3 DNA is TGTGCCAGCAGCTTAACTAGCGGGAGTTACACCGGGGAGCTGTTTTTT.

V gene TRBV7-2 combines with J gene TRBJ1-5, with D perhaps TRBD1 (5 bases). The germline gives CDR1 SGHTA, CDR2 FQGNSA. This CDR3 region has 18 residues. V was pared by 5 bases and J by 0 bases, with 20 bases between. The CDR3 sequence is CASSPGPLNLYSNQPQHF. CDR3 coding DNA: TGTGCCAGCAGCCCGGGACCGCTGAACCTCTATAGCAATCAGCCCCAGCATTTT.

This clonotype appeared a few times. The CDR3 loop reads CSARDKTSGFYEQYF. For the CDR3, the DNA is TGCAGTGCTAGAGATAAGACTAGTGGGTTTTACGAGCAGTACTTC. The chain employs TRBV20-1 and TRBJ2-7; weak D call: TRBD2 (6 bases). Germline CDR1 reads DFQATT; CDR2 reads SNEGSKA (reference sequence). The CDR3 is 15 amino acids. V was shortened by 0 bases and J by 4 bases, with 16 bases between the two germline ends.

This clonotype occurred a few times. The chain employs TRBV5-5 and TRBJ2-4; possibly TRBD1 for D (6 bases). Trimming shortened V by 0 bases and J by 9 bases, and 10 bases separated the two germline ends. The CDR3 covers 13 residues. Germline loops: CDR1 SGHKS, CDR2 YYEKEE (reference sequence). The CDR3 protein is CASSLEQGSIQYF. CDR3 nucleotides: TGTGCCAGCAGCTTGGAACAGGGAAGCATTCAGTACTTC. The full variable domain, its missing parts supplied by reference TRBV5-5 and TRBJ2-4, is DAGVTQSPTHLIKTRGQQVTLRCSPISGHKSVSWYQQVLGQGPQFIFQYYEKEERGRGNFPDRFSARQFPNYSSELNVNALLLGDSALYLCASSLEQGSIQYFGAGTRLSVL.

This clonotype was found a few times. This sequence joins TRBV5-1 and TRBJ2-3; D is perhaps TRBD1 (5 bases). This CDR3 has 15 residues. Trimming removed 2 bases from V and 0 bases from J, with 10 bases in between. Germline V gene sequence: CDR1 SGHRS, CDR2 YFSETQ. The CDR3 reads CASSLLGRSTDTQYF. The CDR3, as DNA: TGCGCCAGCAGCTTATTGGGGCGCAGCACAGATACGCAGTATTTT.

This clonotype was found once. The V call is TRBV21-1, the J call TRBJ2-1; the D call of TRBD1 is as the table states it, not checked on the DNA. TRBV21-1 is listed as a pseudogene. The CDR3 spans 15 residues. Here the CDR3 DNA reads TGTGCCAGCAGCAAAGCGAAGGGACCCAACAATGAGCAGTTCTTC. Amino acid sequence: CASSKAKGPNNEQFF.

The V gene is TRBV29-1, the J gene TRBJ2-7; 16 bases agree with TRBD2. Germline CDR1 is SQVTM and CDR2 is ANQGSEA. This CDR3 is 16 amino acids long. V was clipped by 4 bases and J by 1 base; unmatched bases: 4. Written as DNA, the CDR3 is TGCAGCGTTGCGGGGGGACTAGCGGGAGGGTCCTACGAGCAGTACTTC. As protein: CSVAGGLAGGSYEQYF.

This clonotype was detected only once. The chain links TRBV20-1 to TRBJ1-1; D unresolved. V was cut by 0 bases and J by 1 base, with 3 bases left in between. The CDR3 is 12 amino acids. Germline CDR1 and CDR2: DFQATT and SNEGSKA (reference sequence). The CDR3 here is CSARDGNTEAFF. CDR3 DNA sequence: TGCAGTGCTAGAGACGGGAACACTGAAGCTTTCTTT.

In its sample, this clonotype was seen many times. This chain joins TRBV5-1 and TRBJ2-3; 11 bases align to TRBD1. CDR1 SGHRS and CDR2 YFSETQ come from the germline V gene. V was pared by 3 bases and J by 6 bases, with 6 bases of the junction left unmatched. The CDR3 runs 15 residues. The CDR3 protein is CASSWTGGKGDTQYF. The CDR3 nucleotides are TGCGCCAGCAGCTGGACAGGGGGCAAGGGGGATACGCAGTATTTT.

V and J are TRBV7-9 and TRBJ2-5; D unresolved. V lost 5 bases and J 10 bases, leaving 5 bases between the germline ends. This CDR3 has 9 residues. Germline V gene data show CDR1 as SEHNR and CDR2 as FQNEAQ (reference sequence). DNA of the CDR3: TGTGCCAGCAGCCCGGACCAGTACTTC. This gives the protein CASSPDQYF.

The V and J genes are TRBV20-1 and TRBJ2-7, with 7 positions matching TRBD2. J gave up 6 bases and V 6 bases, and 14 bases lay outside the gene matches. Germline CDR1 and CDR2: DFQATT and SNEGSKA (reference sequence). This CDR3 is 14 amino acids long. CDR3 amino acids: CSADTATSWGEQYF. CDR3 DNA sequence: TGCAGTGCCGACACTGCGACTAGCTGGGGCGAGCAGTACTTC.